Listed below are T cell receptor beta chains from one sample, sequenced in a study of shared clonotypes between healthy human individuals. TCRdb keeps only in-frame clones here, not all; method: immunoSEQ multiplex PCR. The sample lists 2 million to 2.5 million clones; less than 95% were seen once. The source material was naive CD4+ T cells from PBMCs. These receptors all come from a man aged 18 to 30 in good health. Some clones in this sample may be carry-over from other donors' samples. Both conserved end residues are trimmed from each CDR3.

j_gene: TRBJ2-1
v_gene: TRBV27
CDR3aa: ASRATAYNEQF

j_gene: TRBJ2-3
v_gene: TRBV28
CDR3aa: ATYSGTGGADTQY

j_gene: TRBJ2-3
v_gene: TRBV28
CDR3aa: ASSSKASWGRETDTQY

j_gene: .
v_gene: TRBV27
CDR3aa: ASSLGLAGAYEQY

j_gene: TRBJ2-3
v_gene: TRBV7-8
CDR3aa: ASSREGTSGPGWAQY

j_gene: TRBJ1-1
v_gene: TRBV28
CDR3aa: ASSSPASNTEAF

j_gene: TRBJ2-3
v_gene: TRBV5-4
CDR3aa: ASSLLLAGGTDTQY

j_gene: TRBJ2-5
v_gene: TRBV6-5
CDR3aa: ASRQGLETQY

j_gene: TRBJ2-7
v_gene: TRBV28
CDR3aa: ASSLGGGSVGYEQY

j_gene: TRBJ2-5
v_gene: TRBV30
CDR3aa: AWTHPGLETQY

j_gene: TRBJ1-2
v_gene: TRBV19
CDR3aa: ASSQSQGTYGYT

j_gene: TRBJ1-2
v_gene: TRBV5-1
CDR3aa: ASSLTGTGYT

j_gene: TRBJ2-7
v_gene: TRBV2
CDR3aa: ASKRDMSSYEQY

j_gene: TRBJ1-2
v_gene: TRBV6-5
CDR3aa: ASRSLTANGYT

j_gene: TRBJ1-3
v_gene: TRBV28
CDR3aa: ASTSISGNTIY

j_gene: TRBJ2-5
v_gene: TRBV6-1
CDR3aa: ASGVQETQY

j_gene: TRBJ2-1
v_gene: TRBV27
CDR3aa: ASPPVSTGRRGREQF

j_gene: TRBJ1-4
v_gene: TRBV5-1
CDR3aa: ASSLSTNEKLF

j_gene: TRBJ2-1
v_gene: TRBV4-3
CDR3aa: ASSQDSGGEQF

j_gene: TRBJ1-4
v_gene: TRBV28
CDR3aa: ASSRNRDMREKLF

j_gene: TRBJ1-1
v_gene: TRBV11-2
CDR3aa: ASSSRTGENTEAF

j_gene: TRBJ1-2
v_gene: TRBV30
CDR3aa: AWSPTYGYT

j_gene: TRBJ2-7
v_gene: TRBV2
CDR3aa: ASSEVPGTAYGQY

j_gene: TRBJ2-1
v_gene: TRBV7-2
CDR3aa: ASSLSSTAGDNEQF

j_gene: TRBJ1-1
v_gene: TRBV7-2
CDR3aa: ASSWGGSMNTEAF

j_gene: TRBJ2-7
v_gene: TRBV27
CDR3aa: ASRLARTGLIERGEQY

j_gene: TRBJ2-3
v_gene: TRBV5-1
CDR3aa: ASSRLEGDTQY

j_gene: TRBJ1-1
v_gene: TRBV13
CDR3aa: ASSLSRTGGTEAF

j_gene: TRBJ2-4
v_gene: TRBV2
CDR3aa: AFRAGSENIQY

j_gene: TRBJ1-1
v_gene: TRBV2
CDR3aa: ASSLDRGTEAF

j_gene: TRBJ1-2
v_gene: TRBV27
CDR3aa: ASSLSGSRGEMGGYT

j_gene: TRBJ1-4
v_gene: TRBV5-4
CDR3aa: ASSLGWGTNEKLF

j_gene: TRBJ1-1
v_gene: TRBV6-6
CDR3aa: ATGTGREAF

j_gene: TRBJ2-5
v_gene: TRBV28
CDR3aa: ASSFLSETQY

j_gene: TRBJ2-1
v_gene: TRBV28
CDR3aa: ASSIPQGLGETGEQF

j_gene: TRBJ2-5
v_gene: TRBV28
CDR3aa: ASIRGGSGETQY